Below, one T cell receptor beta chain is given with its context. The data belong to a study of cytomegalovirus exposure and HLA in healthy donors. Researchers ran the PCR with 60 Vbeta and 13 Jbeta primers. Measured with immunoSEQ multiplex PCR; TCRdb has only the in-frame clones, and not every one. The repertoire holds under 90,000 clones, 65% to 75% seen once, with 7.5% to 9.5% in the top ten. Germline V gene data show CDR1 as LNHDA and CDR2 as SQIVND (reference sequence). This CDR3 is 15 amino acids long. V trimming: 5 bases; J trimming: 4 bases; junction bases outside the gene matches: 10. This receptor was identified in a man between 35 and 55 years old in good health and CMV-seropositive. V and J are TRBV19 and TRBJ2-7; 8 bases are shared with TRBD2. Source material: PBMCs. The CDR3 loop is CASSPPGGGFYEQYF. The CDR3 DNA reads TGTGCCAGTAGTCCGCCCGGGGGGGGTTTTTACGAGCAGTACTTC.